These 30 T cell receptor beta chains share one sample of origin, sequenced in a study of blood T cells in healthy people across ages. Combining a sample-barcoded 5' primer with a J-beta primer mix, a second PCR ran for roughly 6 to 12 cycles. Each CDR3 protein is one row after TCRdb ran MiXCR on the 5' RACE reads. The profile shows about 670,000 distinct CDR3 sequences, roughly half of them singletons. Sequencing input: blood. The receptor set was obtained from a woman of 80 years or more in good health.

As concerns this clonotype: Since a much larger clone is just one base distant, this may be a read error. This sequence joins TRBV27 and TRBJ2-1; TRBD2 aligns across 11 bases. Germline CDR1 MNHEY, CDR2 SMNVEV (reference sequence). The CDR3 contains 19 residues. The V gene end was trimmed by 6 bases and the J gene end by 0 bases; junction bases not matched to a gene: 13. The CDR3 DNA reads TGTGCCAGCAGCTTAAAGACTAGCGGGATTGTTGTCTCCTACAATGAGCAGTTCTTC. This codes for CASSLKTSGIVVSYNEQFF.

This clonotype appeared many times. The chain joins TRBV20-1 to TRBJ2-1; D may be TRBD1 (5 bases). Germline lookup yields CDR1 DFQATT and CDR2 SNEGSKA (reference sequence). V was trimmed by 0 bases and J by 1 base, leaving 13 bases between them. This CDR3 is built from 16 residues. In DNA, the CDR3 is TGCAGTGCTAGAGATCGTAGGGGCCGGTCCTACAATGAGCAGTTCTTC. This translates into CSARDRRGRSYNEQFF.

The CDR3 protein is CASSRDTTTNEKLFF. In DNA form, the CDR3 reads TGTGCCAGCAGTCGGGACACTACAACTAATGAAAAACTGTTTTTT. The rearrangement links TRBV2 to TRBJ1-4; a weak D match, TRBD1 (6 bases). Germline V CDR1 and CDR2: SNHLY, FYNNEI. The V end was cut by 5 bases, the J end by 0 bases, with 10 bases between. The length of the CDR3 is 15 residues.

This clonotype has at least ten counts. V gene TRBV6-1 combines with J gene TRBJ2-1, with D maybe TRBD2 (6 bases). V lost 1 base, J lost 6 bases, and 10 bases lay in between. The length of the CDR3 is 14 residues. The V gene's germline CDR1 is MNHNS and CDR2 SASEGT. CDR3 protein: CASSEVGDSNEQFF. As DNA, the CDR3 is TGTGCCAGCAGTGAAGTTGGGGACTCCAATGAGCAGTTCTTC.

The chain links TRBV20-1 to TRBJ2-1; 10 bases fit TRBD2. After removal of 4 bases from V and 4 bases from J, the junction contained 10 bases not matched to a gene. Germline V gives CDR1 DFQATT, CDR2 SNEGSKA (reference sequence). The CDR3 is 16 residues long. The CDR3 DNA reads TGCAGTGCTACCTTAATGCTAGCGGGGGTTTACAATGAGCAGTTCTTC. Protein product: CSATLMLAGVYNEQFF.

The V and J genes are TRBV7-2 and TRBJ2-5; TRBD1 matches at 8 bases. The CDR3 sequence is 14 residues long. J was trimmed by 1 base and V by 4 bases; bases with no gene match: 2. Germline CDR1 reads SGHTA; CDR2 reads FQGNSA. This CDR3 is CASSSDRGQETQYF. In DNA, the CDR3 is TGTGCCAGCAGCTCCGACAGGGGCCAAGAGACCCAGTACTTC.

This sequence joins TRBV6-2 or TRBV6-3 and TRBJ2-1, with D possibly matching TRBD1 (6 bases). The germline gives CDR1 MNHEY, CDR2 SVGEGT. Trimming removed 2 bases from V and 2 bases from J, with 7 bases in between. The CDR3 is 14 amino acids. The CDR3 protein is CASSYRDTYNEQFF. The CDR3 bases are TGTGCCAGCAGTTACAGGGACACCTACAATGAGCAGTTCTTC.

This chain joins TRBV28 and TRBJ2-7; 12 positions agree with TRBD2. The germline V gene encodes CDR1 MDHEN and CDR2 SYDVKM. V lost 6 bases, J lost 12 bases, and 21 bases stayed unmatched. The CDR3 has 17 amino acids. As DNA, the CDR3 is TGTGCCAGCAGCCAGACTAGCGGGAGAGGGCCGCTTGAGACCCGGTACTTC. Translated: CASSQTSGRGPLETRYF.

The chain couples TRBV3-1 to TRBJ2-5, with TRBD2 identical over 8 bases. V lost 3 bases and J lost 1; bases outside the gene matches: 13. Germline V gene sequence: CDR1 LGHDT, CDR2 YNNKEL (reference sequence). This CDR3 is built from 18 residues. This chain's CDR3 is CASSQNPSLAGLQETQYF. The CDR3 region has the DNA TGTGCCAGCAGCCAGAACCCCTCCCTAGCGGGCCTCCAAGAGACCCAGTACTTC.

This clonotype was detected a few times. This chain uses TRBV5-1 with TRBJ2-3; D assignment may be TRBD1 or TRBD2 (6 bases each). The CDR3 totals 15 residues. The germline V gene has CDR1 SGHRS and CDR2 YFSETQ. V was pared by 4 bases and J by 11 bases, with 23 bases between. This CDR3 reads CASSAGQPGARLQYF. Here the CDR3 DNA reads TGCGCCAGCAGCGCCGGACAGCCGGGAGCCCGTTTGCAGTATTTT. Together with reference TRBV5-1 and TRBJ2-3, the CDR3 gives the full variable domain: KAGVTQTPRYLIKTRGQQVTLSCSPISGHRSVSWYQQTPGQGLQFLFEYFSETQRNKGNFPGRFSGRQFSNSRSEMNVSTLELGDSALYLCASSAGQPGARLQYFGPGTRLTVL.

This clonotype was recorded many times. This chain joins TRBV5-1 and TRBJ2-5; 8 nucleotides align to TRBD1. This CDR3 has 15 amino acids. Germline lookup yields CDR1 SGHRS and CDR2 YFSETQ. J gave up 0 bases and V 4 bases, and 5 bases lay outside the gene matches. This chain's CDR3 is CASSPGTGYQETQYF. The CDR3, as DNA: TGCGCCAGCAGCCCCGGGACAGGATACCAAGAGACCCAGTACTTC.

V usage is TRBV4-1 and J usage is TRBJ2-3, with D perhaps matching TRBD2 (6 bases). The V gene's germline CDR1 is MGHRA and CDR2 YSYEKL. The V and J ends lost 1 base and 2 bases respectively, with 7 bases between them. The CDR3 totals 14 residues. CDR3: CASSQAGLTDTQYF. The CDR3 region has the DNA TGCGCCAGCAGCCAAGCGGGACTCACAGATACGCAGTATTTT.

The sample holds a few counts of this clonotype. The chain joins TRBV28 to TRBJ2-7, with D hard to call. CDR1 is MDHEN, CDR2 SYDVKM, per germline. The CDR3 is 12 amino acids. Trimming cost V 7 bases and J 3 bases, with 10 bases left between them. This chain's CDR3 is CASTLGLYEQYF. The DNA for the CDR3 is TGTGCCAGCACCCTCGGGCTCTACGAGCAGTACTTC.

This clonotype was counted ten times or more. The rearrangement links TRBV5-1 to TRBJ2-5; the D gene could be TRBD1 or TRBD2 (5 bases each). This CDR3 has 15 amino acids. Trimming removed 0 bases from V and 4 bases from J, with 13 bases in between. CDR1 SGHRS and CDR2 YFSETQ come from the germline V gene. This CDR3 is CASSLDGGFAETQYF. The CDR3 DNA reads as TGCGCCAGCAGCTTGGATGGGGGTTTTGCAGAGACCCAGTACTTC. Based on the CDR3 plus reference TRBV5-1 and TRBJ2-5, the full variable domain is KAGVTQTPRYLIKTRGQQVTLSCSPISGHRSVSWYQQTPGQGLQFLFEYFSETQRNKGNFPGRFSGRQFSNSRSEMNVSTLELGDSALYLCASSLDGGFAETQYFGPGTRLLVL.

This clonotype was seen ten or more times. V is TRBV29-1 and J is TRBJ2-3; D remains unclear. V was pared by 0 bases and J by 2 bases, with 6 bases between. From germline, CDR1 is SQVTM and CDR2 ANQGSEA. The CDR3 is 13 residues long. DNA of the CDR3: TGCAGCGTTGAAGAGGGAAACACAGATACGCAGTATTTT. This gives the protein CSVEEGNTDTQYF.

Note on this clonotype: A much larger clone is a single base away; this may be a read error. This chain links TRBV9 with TRBJ1-4; TRBD1 might be the D (6 bases). Germline V CDR1 and CDR2: SGDLS, YYNGEE. Trimming removed 4 bases at V and 0 bases at J, with 13 bases between. The CDR3 spans 16 residues. CDR3 residues: CASSYRVRATNEKLFF. The CDR3, as DNA: TGTGCCAGCAGCTACAGGGTGCGGGCAACTAATGAAAAACTGTTTTTT.

In regard to this clonotype: It may be a read error: a sequence one base away is much more abundant. The chain employs TRBV3-1 and TRBJ2-7; 7 positions match TRBD1. The CDR3 is 16 residues long. The germline gives CDR1 LGHDT, CDR2 YNNKEL (reference sequence). The CDR3 DNA reads TGTGCCGGCAGCCACGTCCCGGGACAGCCAACCTACGAGCAGTACTTC. It specifies CAGSHVPGQPTYEQYF.

Notes on this clonotype: This could be a read error, since a much larger clone is one nucleotide away. The rearrangement uses TRBV5-1 and TRBJ2-5; D unresolved. Germline CDR1 reads SGHRS; CDR2 reads YFSETQ. V was shortened by 4 bases and J by 1 base, with 8 bases between the two germline ends. There are 13 residues in the CDR3. In DNA form, the CDR3 reads TGCGCCAGCAGCGTTCAGGCCCAAGAGACCCAGTACTTC. Translating gives CASSVQAQETQYF.

Concerning this clonotype itself: A read error may be the cause here, since a much bigger clone is one base away. The chain employs TRBV20-1 and TRBJ2-1; 8 bases line up with TRBD2. The last part of the DNA fits TRBJ2-7 better; the J call may be wrong. The CDR3 has 12 residues. Germline CDR1 DFQATT, CDR2 SNEGSKA (reference sequence). The DNA for the CDR3 is TGCAGTGCTCCCGGGAGGGGGTCCGAGCAGTACTTC. It translates to CSAPGRGSEQYF.

The chain recombines TRBV21-1 with TRBJ2-7. TRBV21-1 is classified as a pseudogene. The CDR3 spans 13 residues. The CDR3: CASRTDPSYEQYF. CDR3 in DNA: TGTGCCAGCAGGACGGACCCGAGCTACGAGCAGTACTTC.

CDR3 sequence (DNA): TGTGCCAGCAGTTTAGGGGAGGCAGATACGCAGTATTTT. This encodes CASSLGEADTQYF. J is TRBJ2-3 and V is TRBV12-3 or TRBV12-4, with D possibly TRBD2 on 6 matching bases. V was shortened by 1 base and J by 4 bases, with 6 bases between the two germline ends. The CDR3 runs 13 residues.

Note on this clonotype: An end of the junction differs from the germline gene, which may be a read error. V is TRBV7-9 and J is TRBJ1-1, with TRBD1 identical over 9 bases. The germline V gene has CDR1 SEHNR and CDR2 FQNEAQ (reference sequence). There are 16 residues in the CDR3. In nucleotides, the CDR3 is TGTGCCAACAGCAATACAGGGGGCGGCTTGAACACTGAAGCTTTCTTT. Encoded protein: CANSNTGGGLNTEAFF.

Details on this clonotype: A much larger clone sits a single nucleotide away, making a read error possible. The chain couples TRBV20-1 to TRBJ2-3; tentative D call: TRBD2 (6 bases). The V end was cut by 0 bases, the J end by 11 bases, with 15 bases between. Looked up from germline, CDR1 is DFQATT and CDR2 is SNEGSKA (reference sequence). The CDR3 covers 13 residues. The CDR3 DNA is TGCAGTGCTAGAGATCGGGAGTCCTTCGTGCAGTATTTT. Its protein is CSARDRESFVQYF.

This clonotype appeared a few times. The gene calls are TRBV7-9 and TRBJ1-2, with 10 bases aligning to TRBD1. CDR3 length equals 14 residues. Germline CDR1 reads SEHNR; CDR2 reads FQNEAQ (reference sequence). V lost 5 bases, J lost 4 bases, and 4 bases stayed unmatched. Written as DNA, the CDR3 is TGTGCCAGCAGCAAAAGGGACAGGGGCTATGGCTACACCTTC. Its protein is CASSKRDRGYGYTF. The entire variable domain, with the rest obtained from reference TRBV7-9 and TRBJ1-2, is as follows: DTGVSQNPRHKITKRGQNVTFRCDPISEHNRLYWYRQTLGQGPEFLTYFQNEAQLEKSRLLSDRFSAERPKGSFSTLEIQRTEQGDSAMYLCASSKRDRGYGYTFGSGTRLTVV.

This clonotype was observed many times. This rearrangement joins TRBV20-1 to TRBJ2-7, with D possibly matching TRBD2 (6 bases). The CDR3 is 12 residues long. Per germline, CDR1 DFQATT and CDR2 SNEGSKA (reference sequence). V was pared by 0 bases and J by 5 bases, with 8 bases between. The CDR3 DNA is TGCAGTGCTAGAGAAGGGAGGAACGAGCAGTACTTC. Translating gives CSAREGRNEQYF.

The table lists this clonotype with a count of one. The chain combines TRBV29-1 with TRBJ2-3; D remains unclear. The CDR3 runs to 13 residues. V lost 6 bases, J lost 2 bases, and 12 bases lay in between. From germline, CDR1 is SQVTM and CDR2 ANQGSEA. CDR3 sequence: CSVSRPLTDTQYF. The CDR3 region has the DNA TGCAGCGTCAGCAGGCCCCTCACAGATACGCAGTATTTT.

In nucleotides, the CDR3 is TGCAGTGCTAGAGAAACACGGGGCTATGGCTACACCTTC. Translation: CSARETRGYGYTF. This chain uses TRBV20-1 with TRBJ1-2; D unresolved. This CDR3 region has 13 residues. CDR1 DFQATT and CDR2 SNEGSKA come from the germline V gene (reference sequence). The V end was cut by 0 bases, the J end by 4 bases, with 9 bases between.

This clonotype was observed many times. A much more abundant neighbour one base away suggests this may be a read error. The chain carries TRBV28 and TRBJ2-3; D unclear. Germline CDR1 and CDR2: MDHEN and SYDVKM. This CDR3 contains 12 residues. Trimming shortened V by 10 bases and J by 4 bases, and 12 bases separated the two germline ends. The CDR3 bases are TGTGCCATCGGACGAGGCCCAGATACGCAGTATTTT. Translating it yields CAIGRGPDTQYF.

This clonotype has a count of ten or more. A much larger clone lies a single base off, so this may be a read error. The J gene is TRBJ2-1, the V gene TRBV6-5; 7 nucleotides match TRBD1. With 5 bases clipped from V and 7 bases from J, the junction kept 8 bases outside the gene matches. In germline, CDR1 is MNHEY, CDR2 SVGAGI. CDR3 size: 14 residues. CDR3 nucleotides: TGTGCCAGCAGTGCAACCGGGACAGAGAATGAGCAGTTCTTC. Its protein is CASSATGTENEQFF.

This clonotype was seen ten or more times. The rearrangement uses TRBV29-1 and TRBJ2-1; TRBD2 is a possible D gene (6 bases). Germline V gene data show CDR1 as SQVTM and CDR2 as ANQGSEA. Trimming stripped 5 bases from V and 12 bases from J, with 11 bases between. The CDR3 has 10 residues. This chain's CDR3 is CSVREIRQFF. CDR3 DNA sequence: TGCAGCGTTCGGGAGATACGGCAGTTCTTC.